The 17 T cell receptor beta chains in this list originate from one sample, sequenced in a study of T cell responses to AZD1222 COVID-19 vaccine. Libraries were prepared by immunoSEQ multiplex PCR; TCRdb keeps only in-frame clonotypes and omits some of them. Of 100,000 to 150,000 clones listed, about 88% were seen once; the top ten hold approximately 28%. Here the sequenced sample was peripheral blood, taken on day 0 of AZD1222 vaccination. All receptors derive from an adult in good health.

The rearrangement joins TRBV7-2 to TRBJ1-4; the D gene is possibly TRBD1 (6 bases). This CDR3 region has 15 residues. V lost 5 bases to trimming and J lost 0 bases, with 10 bases between them. The germline gives CDR1 SGHTA, CDR2 FQGNSA. Written as DNA, the CDR3 is TGTGCCAGCAGCCGTAACAGGGCAACTAATGAAAAACTGTTTTTT. Protein sequence: CASSRNRATNEKLFF.

Notes on this clone: A read error may be the cause here, since a much bigger clone is one base away. This CDR3 is also generated by other DNA sequences in the sample. The gene calls are TRBV19 and TRBJ1-5; no firm D call. Trimming stripped 2 bases from V and 6 bases from J, with 8 bases between. Germline V gene lookup returns CDR1 LNHDA and CDR2 SQIVND (reference sequence). The CDR3 consists of 13 residues. The CDR3: CASSISGSQPQHF. In DNA form, the CDR3 reads TGTGCCAGTAGTATATCGGGGAGTCAGCCCCAGCATTTT.

The chain carries TRBV19 and TRBJ2-7; D may correspond to TRBD1 or TRBD2 (6 bases each). This CDR3 has 16 amino acids. Trimming removed 5 bases from V and 7 bases from J, with 24 bases in between. Germline values: CDR1 LNHDA, CDR2 SQIVND (reference sequence). The CDR3 sequence: CASSPPGAGLPGEQYF. The CDR3 nucleotides read TGTGCCAGTAGTCCCCCGGGGGCAGGGCTCCCCGGGGAGCAGTACTTC.

Comments on this clone: The same CDR3 can be traced to other DNA sequences in this sample. The CDR3 nucleotides read TGTGCCAGCAGCGAGGGGAACACTGAAGCTTTCTTT. Translated, it gives CASSEGNTEAFF. The chain employs TRBV2 and TRBJ1-1; D is unresolved. CDR3 length: 12 residues. Deletions cut 6 bases from V and 1 base from J, with 6 bases between. Germline assignment: CDR1 SNHLY and CDR2 FYNNEI.

The chain couples TRBV9 to TRBJ2-7; D ambiguous. V lost 4 bases and J lost 4, with 12 bases in between. The CDR3 spans 13 residues. The germline gives CDR1 SGDLS, CDR2 YYNGEE. CDR3 loop: CASSLLDGYEQYF. In nucleotides, the CDR3 is TGTGCCAGCAGCCTTTTGGACGGGTACGAGCAGTACTTC.

Only one count was recorded for this clone. This sequence joins TRBV30 and TRBJ1-6, with D perhaps matching TRBD1 (5 bases). The ends were cut back, 4 bases at V and 7 bases at J, with 11 bases in the middle. The CDR3 totals 13 residues. Germline V gene data show CDR1 as GTSNPN and CDR2 as SVGIG (reference sequence). CDR3 amino acids: CAWTGTANSPLHF. In DNA, the CDR3 is TGTGCCTGGACCGGGACGGCAAATTCACCCCTCCACTTT.

The chain carries TRBV12-3 or TRBV12-4 and TRBJ1-6, with D unresolved. V lost 1 base and J 12 bases, leaving 7 bases between the germline ends. This CDR3 spans 12 amino acids. The CDR3 DNA sequence: TGTGCCAGCAGTTTAGGGGCACTACCCCTCCACTTT. It is translated as CASSLGALPLHF.

The genes are TRBV15 and TRBJ1-1, with D hard to call. Per the germline V gene, CDR1 is LNHNV and CDR2 is YYDKDF (reference sequence). The V end was cut by 0 bases, the J end by 2 bases, with 10 bases between. The CDR3 extends over 15 amino acids. CDR3: CATSRDLGGNTEAFF. Here the CDR3 DNA reads TGTGCCACCAGCAGAGATCTCGGTGGAAACACTGAAGCTTTCTTT.

This chain connects TRBV6-5 to TRBJ2-1; perhaps TRBD1 as D (5 bases). Trimming took off 6 bases at V and 3 bases at J, with 9 bases between the two ends. The CDR3 spans 13 residues. CDR1 MNHEY and CDR2 SVGAGI come from the germline V gene. The CDR3 sequence: CASRFQGYNEQFF. In nucleotides, the CDR3 is TGTGCCAGCAGGTTCCAGGGCTACAATGAGCAGTTCTTC.

This clone has more than one count but fewer than ten. The chain is built from TRBV11-2 and TRBJ2-1; D is uncertain. The CDR3 length is 17 residues. Per the germline V gene, CDR1 is SGHAT and CDR2 is FQNNGV. Trimming took 2 bases from V and 0 from J, leaving 14 bases between them. The CDR3 DNA is TGTGCCAGCAGCTTACCGCGGACCCGGAGCTCCTACAATGAGCAGTTCTTC. It yields the protein CASSLPRTRSSYNEQFF.

The chain links TRBV6-2 or TRBV6-3 to TRBJ1-2; TRBD1 aligns across 9 bases. The CDR3 loop spans 16 amino acids. Germline values: CDR1 MNHEY, CDR2 SVGEGT. Germline trimming cut 2 bases from V and 3 bases from J; bases unmatched to any gene: 7. The CDR3 is CASSYRDREDDYGYTF. The DNA for the CDR3 is TGTGCCAGCAGTTACCGGGACAGGGAGGACGACTATGGCTACACCTTC.

This rearrangement joins TRBV7-3 to TRBJ2-1, with 7 bases that match TRBD1. The J segment lost 6 bases and the V segment lost 8 bases, leaving 10 bases of the junction unmatched. CDR1 and CDR2 (germline): SGHTA, FQGTGA. This CDR3 spans 14 amino acids. CDR3 in DNA: TGTGCCAGCTCCCCTCTCCGGGACAGCAATGAGCAGTTCTTC. It translates to CASSPLRDSNEQFF.

V gene TRBV30 combines with J gene TRBJ1-2, with 9 bases matching TRBD1. V lost 8 bases, J lost 4 bases, and 11 bases stayed unmatched. The length of the CDR3 is 14 residues. Germline V CDR1 and CDR2: GTSNPN, SVGIG (reference sequence). CDR3 DNA: TGTGCCAGCGACCGGGACAGGGCGTCCTATGGCTACACCTTC. Translation gives CASDRDRASYGYTF.

In its sample, this clone was seen a few times. This chain's CDR3 is CASSVLAGGTDTQYF. The CDR3 DNA sequence: TGTGCCAGCAGTGTACTAGCGGGGGGCACAGATACGCAGTATTTT. The gene calls are TRBV2 and TRBJ2-3, with 11 bases aligning to TRBD2. The CDR3 sequence is 15 residues long. J was trimmed by 1 base and V by 4 bases; bases with no gene match: 1. CDR1 is SNHLY, CDR2 FYNNEI, per germline.

V and J are TRBV6-5 and TRBJ2-7, with 7 bases matching TRBD2. Trimming took 6 bases from V and 5 from J; bases not matched to a gene: 4. CDR1 MNHEY and CDR2 SVGAGI come from the germline V gene. The CDR3 spans 12 residues. The CDR3 region is CASSNGRNEQYF. CDR3 bases: TGTGCCAGCAGCAACGGGAGGAACGAGCAGTACTTC.

The J gene is TRBJ1-4, the V gene TRBV23-1; D not resolved. TRBV23-1 is sorted into the ORF group, with uncertain function. The CDR3 contains 16 residues. Trimming took 0 bases from V and 0 from J, leaving 8 bases between them. CDR3 nucleotides: TGCGCCAGCAGTCAATCGGGCGGGGCAACTAATGAAAAACTGTTTTTT. This codes for CASSQSGGATNEKLFF.

Here the CDR3 DNA reads TGTGCCAGCACCCTGGGGGACACCTCGGTGGGTACGCAGTATTTT. Encoded protein: CASTLGDTSVGTQYF. The V and J genes are TRBV6-6 and TRBJ2-3; D possibly corresponds to TRBD1 (6 bases). The V end was cut by 7 bases, the J end by 8 bases, with 22 bases between. This CDR3 is 15 amino acids long. CDR1 and CDR2 (germline): MNHNY, SVGAGI (reference sequence).